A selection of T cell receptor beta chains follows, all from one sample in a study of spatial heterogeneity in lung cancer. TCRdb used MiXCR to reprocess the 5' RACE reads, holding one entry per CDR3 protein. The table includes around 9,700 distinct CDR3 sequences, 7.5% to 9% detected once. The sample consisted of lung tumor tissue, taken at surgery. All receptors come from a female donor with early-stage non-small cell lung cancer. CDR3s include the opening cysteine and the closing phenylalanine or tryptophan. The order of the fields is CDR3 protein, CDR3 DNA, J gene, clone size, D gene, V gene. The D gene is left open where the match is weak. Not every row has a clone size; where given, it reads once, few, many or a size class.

CASSLLDNNAYGYTF,TGTGCCAGCAGTTTATTGGACAATAATGCCTATGGCTACACCTTC,TRBJ1-2,many,-,TRBV12-3/TRBV12-4
CSASYPSGGTTDTQYF,TGCAGTGCTAGTTATCCTAGCGGGGGGACCACAGATACGCAGTATTTT,TRBJ2-3,few,TRBD2,TRBV20-1
CASSEEGFGNEQYF,TGTGCCAGCAGTGAAGAGGGTTTCGGGAACGAGCAGTACTTC,TRBJ2-7,many,-,TRBV6-1
CASKARTDTQYF,TGTGCCAGCAAAGCGCGCACAGATACGCAGTATTTT,TRBJ2-3,many,-,TRBV6-2/TRBV6-3
CASSRTTEAFF,TGTGCCAGCAGCAGGACTACTGAAGCTTTCTTT,TRBJ1-1,many,-,TRBV7-9
CASSPWGIQETQYF,TGTGCCAGCAGCCCGTGGGGGATCCAAGAGACCCAGTACTTC,TRBJ2-5,many,-,TRBV11-2
CASSLAAGGIYGYTF,TGTGCCAGCAGCTTGGCGGCAGGGGGGATCTATGGCTACACCTTC,TRBJ1-2,many,TRBD1,TRBV5-6
CASRISILDTTEAFF,TGTGCCAGCAGGATTTCGATACTAGACACCACTGAAGCTTTCTTT,TRBJ1-1,many,-,TRBV2
CASSPLGQASYEQYF,TGTGCCAGCTCACCACTCGGACAGGCCTCCTACGAGCAGTACTTC,TRBJ2-7,many,TRBD1,TRBV18
CASSLVAVQVSGNTIYF,TGTGCCAGCAGCTTAGTGGCAGTGCAAGTCTCTGGAAACACCATATATTTT,TRBJ1-3,many,-,TRBV7-2
CASRQQGDTQYF,TGTGCCAGCAGGCAACAGGGAGATACGCAGTATTTT,TRBJ2-3,many,-,TRBV28
CASRLGDSVTSSGNTIYF,TGTGCCAGCAGGTTAGGGGACAGCGTTACAAGCTCTGGAAACACCATATATTTT,TRBJ1-3,many,TRBD1,TRBV6-1
CAISVQKMSSYEQYF,TGTGCCATCAGTGTACAGAAGATGAGCTCCTACGAGCAGTACTTC,TRBJ2-7,many,-,TRBV10-3
CASSMRGNTGELFF,TGTGCCAGTAGTATGCGGGGGAACACCGGGGAGCTGTTTTTT,TRBJ2-2,-,-,TRBV19
CASSLRTRETQYF,TGTGCCAGCAGCTTGAGGACTAGAGAGACCCAGTACTTC,TRBJ2-5,few,TRBD2,TRBV5-6
CASSPQGANTGELFF,TGCGCCAGCAGCCCCCAGGGCGCGAACACCGGGGAGCTGTTTTTT,TRBJ2-2,many,-,TRBV5-1
CASSQTLRTGTGYTF,TGTGCCAGCAGCCAAACCCTCCGGACAGGGACGGGCTACACCTTC,TRBJ1-2,many,TRBD1,TRBV7-2
CASTRDSLSYEQYF,TGTGCCAGCACACGGGACAGTCTCTCCTACGAGCAGTACTTC,TRBJ2-7,many,TRBD1,TRBV25-1
CASSGGIYEQYF,TGTGCCAGCAGTGGAGGTATCTACGAGCAGTACTTC,TRBJ2-7,-,-,TRBV28
CASSQDLGSRATDTQYF,TGCGCCAGCAGCCAAGATTTGGGTAGCAGAGCAACAGATACGCAGTATTTT,TRBJ2-3,many,-,TRBV4-3
CASSWGTGSYEQYF,TGTGCCAGCAGTTGGGGGACAGGCTCCTACGAGCAGTACTTC,TRBJ2-7,many,TRBD1,TRBV27
CASIPTGLGQPQHF,TGTGCCAGCATCCCGACAGGGTTGGGACAGCCCCAGCATTTT,TRBJ1-5,medium-sized,TRBD1,TRBV2
CSVGRGTNEKLFF,TGCAGCGTGGGCCGGGGAACTAATGAAAAACTGTTTTTT,TRBJ1-4,medium-sized,-,TRBV29-1
CASSEVGGGTQYF,TGTGCCAGCAGTGAAGTCGGGGGTGGGACCCAGTACTTC,TRBJ2-5,many,-,TRBV6-1
CASIDRDTGELFF,TGTGCCAGCATTGATAGGGACACCGGGGAGCTGTTTTTT,TRBJ2-2,medium-sized,-,TRBV6-2/TRBV6-3
CASSPEAQGYSPLHF,TGTGCCAGCAGCCCGGAGGCTCAGGGGTACTCACCCCTCCACTTT,TRBJ1-6,many,-,TRBV7-2
CASSLETRGRGYTF,TGTGCCAGCAGCTTAGAGACCAGGGGGAGAGGCTACACCTTC,TRBJ1-2,many,TRBD1,TRBV7-2
CASSPGGAENIQYF,TGTGCCAGCAGCCCCGGGGGGGCCGAAAACATTCAGTACTTC,TRBJ2-4,many,TRBD2,TRBV3-1
CASSGRGGDEQFF,TGTGCCAGCAGCGGACGGGGAGGAGATGAGCAGTTCTTC,TRBJ2-1,many,-,TRBV7-2
CASSPGPVGNTEAFF,TGTGCCAGCTCACCAGGTCCGGTGGGGAACACTGAAGCTTTCTTT,TRBJ1-1,many,-,TRBV18
CASTLGGPGDTQYF,TGTGCCAGCACCCTCGGGGGCCCCGGGGATACGCAGTATTTT,TRBJ2-3,few,-,TRBV7-3
CASGIAGGRQETQYF,TGCGCCAGCGGCATTGCGGGGGGGCGACAAGAGACCCAGTACTTC,TRBJ2-5,medium-sized,TRBD2,TRBV5-1
CAIRVGGAYEQYF,TGTGCCATCAGGGTCGGGGGGGCCTACGAGCAGTACTTC,TRBJ2-7,medium-sized,TRBD2,TRBV10-3
CSARVAGPNTGELFF,TGCAGTGCTAGGGTGGCCGGACCGAACACCGGGGAGCTGTTTTTT,TRBJ2-2,many,-,TRBV20-1
CSARVGGQRMGGYTF,TGCAGTGCTAGAGTTGGGGGTCAACGAATGGGTGGCTACACCTTC,TRBJ1-2,many,-,TRBV20-1
CASSTPGQITGELFF,TGCGCCAGCAGCACCCCGGGACAAATCACCGGGGAGCTGTTTTTT,TRBJ2-2,many,-,TRBV4-1
CSVEGGGNADTQYF,TGCAGCGTTGAAGGTGGAGGGAATGCAGATACGCAGTATTTT,TRBJ2-3,many,-,TRBV29-1
CASNTGTSGHNEQFF,TGCGCCAGCAACACCGGGACTAGCGGGCACAATGAGCAGTTCTTC,TRBJ2-1,few,TRBD2,TRBV5-1
CASSPGTATYEQYF,TGCGCCAGCAGCCCCGGGACGGCGACCTACGAGCAGTACTTC,TRBJ2-7,-,-,TRBV5-1
CASSEKVPGANVLTF,TGTGCCAGCAGCGAGAAAGTGCCCGGGGCCAACGTCCTGACTTTC,TRBJ2-6,medium-sized,-,TRBV7-3
CASSPWGVGTGELFF,TGTGCCAGCAGCCCTTGGGGTGTGGGCACCGGGGAGCTGTTTTTT,TRBJ2-2,-,-,TRBV5-4
CASSVAPNTEAFF,TGTGCCAGCAGCGTAGCTCCGAACACTGAAGCTTTCTTT,TRBJ1-1,-,-,TRBV9
CASSNSGVTGELFF,TGTGCCAGCAGCAATTCGGGCGTCACCGGGGAGCTGTTTTTT,TRBJ2-2,medium-sized,-,TRBV12-3/TRBV12-4
CATTGQSSYNEQFF,TGTGCCACCACGGGACAGAGCTCCTACAATGAGCAGTTCTTC,TRBJ2-1,many,TRBD1,TRBV2
CASSLYRGEETQYF,TGTGCCAGCAGCTTGTACAGGGGGGAAGAGACCCAGTACTTC,TRBJ2-5,many,TRBD1,TRBV7-2
CASSQDTGDGYTF,TGTGCCAGCAGCCAAGACACAGGGGACGGCTACACCTTC,TRBJ1-2,many,TRBD1,TRBV3-1
CASSSPQGPRSGNTIYF,TGTGCCAGCAGTTCCCCCCAGGGACCGCGCTCTGGAAACACCATATATTTT,TRBJ1-3,many,-,TRBV6-5
CASSLGQTMGTDTQYF,TGTGCCAGCAGCTTAGGTCAGACTATGGGCACAGATACGCAGTATTTT,TRBJ2-3,medium-sized,-,TRBV7-2